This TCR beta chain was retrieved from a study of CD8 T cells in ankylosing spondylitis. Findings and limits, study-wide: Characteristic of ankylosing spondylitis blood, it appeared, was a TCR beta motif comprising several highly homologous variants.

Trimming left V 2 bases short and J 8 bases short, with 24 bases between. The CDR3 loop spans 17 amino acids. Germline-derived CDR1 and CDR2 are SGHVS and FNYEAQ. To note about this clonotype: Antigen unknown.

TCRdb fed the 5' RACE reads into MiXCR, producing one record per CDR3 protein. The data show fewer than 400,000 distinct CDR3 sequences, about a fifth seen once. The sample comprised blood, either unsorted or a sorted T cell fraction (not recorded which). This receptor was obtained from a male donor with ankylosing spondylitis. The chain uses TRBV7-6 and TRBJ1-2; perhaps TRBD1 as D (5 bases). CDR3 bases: TGTGCCAGCAGCTTAAGTAACCCGACAGATCCACGGGGCGGCTACACCTTC. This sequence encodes CASSLSNPTDPRGGYTF.